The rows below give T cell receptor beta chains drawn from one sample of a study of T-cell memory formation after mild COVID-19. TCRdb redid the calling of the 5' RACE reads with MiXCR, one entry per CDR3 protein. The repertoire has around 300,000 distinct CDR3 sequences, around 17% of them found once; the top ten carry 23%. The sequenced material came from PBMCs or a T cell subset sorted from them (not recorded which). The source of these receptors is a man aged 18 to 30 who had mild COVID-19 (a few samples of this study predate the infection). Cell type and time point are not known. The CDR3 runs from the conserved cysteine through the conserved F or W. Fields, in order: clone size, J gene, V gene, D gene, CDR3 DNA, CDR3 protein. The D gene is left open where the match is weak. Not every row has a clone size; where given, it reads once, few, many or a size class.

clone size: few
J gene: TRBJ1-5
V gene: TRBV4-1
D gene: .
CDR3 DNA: TGCGCCAGCAACAAAAATGGAGGGCAACAGCCCCAGCATTTT
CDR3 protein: CASNKNGGQQPQHF

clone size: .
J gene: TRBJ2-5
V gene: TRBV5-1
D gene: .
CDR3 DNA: TGCGCCAGCAGCTTGTGGGGGAAGGGATGGGAGACCCAGTACTTC
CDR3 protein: CASSLWGKGWETQYF

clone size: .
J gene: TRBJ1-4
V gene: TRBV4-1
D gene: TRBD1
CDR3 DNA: TGCGCCAGCAGCAACGGACAGGGACCATCAGGGGAAAAACTGTTTTTT
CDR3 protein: CASSNGQGPSGEKLFF

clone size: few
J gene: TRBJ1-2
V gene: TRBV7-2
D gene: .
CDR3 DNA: TGTGCCAGCAGCCGATTACAGGAACAACTTGGCTACACCTTC
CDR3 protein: CASSRLQEQLGYTF

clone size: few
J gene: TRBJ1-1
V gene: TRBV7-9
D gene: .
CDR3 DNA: TGTGCCAGCAGCCCCCGCAGGAACACTGAAGCTTTCTTT
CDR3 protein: CASSPRRNTEAFF

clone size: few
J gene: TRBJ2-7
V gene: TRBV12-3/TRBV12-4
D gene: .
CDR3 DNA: TGTGCCAGCGCGGATACCTACGAGCAGTACTTC
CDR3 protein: CASADTYEQYF

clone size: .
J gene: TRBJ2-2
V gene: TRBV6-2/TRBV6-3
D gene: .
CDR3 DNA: TGTGCTAGCTTGGCGGGGACCGGGGAGCTGTTTTTT
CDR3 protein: CASLAGTGELFF

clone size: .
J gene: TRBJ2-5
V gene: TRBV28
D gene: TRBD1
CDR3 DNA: TGTGCCAGCAGTTTACCCGACAGGGCTCAAGAGACCCAGTACTTC
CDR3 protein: CASSLPDRAQETQYF

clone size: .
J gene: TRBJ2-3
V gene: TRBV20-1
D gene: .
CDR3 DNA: TGCAGTGGCCCCCTAGCTATTTCGGATACGCAGTATTTT
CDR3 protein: CSGPLAISDTQYF

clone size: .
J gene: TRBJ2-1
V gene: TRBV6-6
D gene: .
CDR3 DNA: TGTGCCAGCAGTTACAAGACTACTCACAATGAGCAGTTCTTC
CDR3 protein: CASSYKTTHNEQFF

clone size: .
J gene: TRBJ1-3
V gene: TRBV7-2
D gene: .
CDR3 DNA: TGTGCCAGCAGCTTAGGCCCGGGGTCTCCCTCTGGAAACACCATATATTTT
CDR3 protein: CASSLGPGSPSGNTIYF

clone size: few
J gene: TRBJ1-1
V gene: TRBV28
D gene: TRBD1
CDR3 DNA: TGTGCCAGCAGTTTATTTGTTGACAGGGGAAACACTGAAGCTTTCTTT
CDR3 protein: CASSLFVDRGNTEAFF

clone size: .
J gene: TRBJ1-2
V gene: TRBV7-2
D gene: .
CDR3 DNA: TGTGCCAGCAGCTTCGGAGGGAGCTGGGACTACACCTTC
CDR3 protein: CASSFGGSWDYTF

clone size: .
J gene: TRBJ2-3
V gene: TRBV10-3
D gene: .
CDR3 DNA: TGTGCCATCAGTGGTGCCCCGCCCCGGACAATCCTCACAGATACGCAGTATTTT
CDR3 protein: CAISGAPPRTILTDTQYF

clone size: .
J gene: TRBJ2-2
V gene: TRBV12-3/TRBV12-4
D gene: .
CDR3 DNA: TGTGCCAGCCATAGGTGCGGGGAGCTGTTTTTT
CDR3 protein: CASHRCGELFF

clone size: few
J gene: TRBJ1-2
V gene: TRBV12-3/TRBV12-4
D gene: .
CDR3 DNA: TGTGCCAGCAGTTTTTCGGAGAACTATGGCTACACCTTC
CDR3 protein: CASSFSENYGYTF

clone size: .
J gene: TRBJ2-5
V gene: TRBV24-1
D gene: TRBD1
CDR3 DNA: TGTGCCACCAGTGAGGGGACAGGGGGCGAAGAGACCCAGTACTTC
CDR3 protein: CATSEGTGGEETQYF

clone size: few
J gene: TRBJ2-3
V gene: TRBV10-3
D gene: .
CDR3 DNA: TGTGCCGTGCTGAATAGCGGAGCTAGCACAGATACGCAGTATTTT
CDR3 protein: CAVLNSGASTDTQYF

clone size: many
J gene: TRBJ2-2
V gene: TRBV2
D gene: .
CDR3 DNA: TGTGCCAGCAGAGGCCAGGGTCGCGGGGAGCTGTTTTTT
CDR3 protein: CASRGQGRGELFF

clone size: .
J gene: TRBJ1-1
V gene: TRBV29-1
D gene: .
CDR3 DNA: TGCAGCGTTGGGGGACGGGGGGGTACTGAAGCTTTCTTT
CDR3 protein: CSVGGRGGTEAFF

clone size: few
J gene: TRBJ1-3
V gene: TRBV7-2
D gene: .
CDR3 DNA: TGTGCCAGCAGCTTCTCCGGAAACACCATATATTTT
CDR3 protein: CASSFSGNTIYF

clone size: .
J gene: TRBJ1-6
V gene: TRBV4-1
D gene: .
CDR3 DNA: TGCGCCAGCAGCCAAGATCGAGTGAGCTCCTATAATTCACCCCTCCACTTT
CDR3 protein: CASSQDRVSSYNSPLHF

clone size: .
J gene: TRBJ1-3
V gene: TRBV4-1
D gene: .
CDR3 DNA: TGCGCCAGCAGCCAAGATGTAGCTTCTGGAAACACCATATATTTT
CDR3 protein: CASSQDVASGNTIYF

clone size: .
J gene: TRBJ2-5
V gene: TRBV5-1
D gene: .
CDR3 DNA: TGCGCCAGCAGCCCGCGACTAGGCGGAGAGACCCAGTACTTC
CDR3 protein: CASSPRLGGETQYF

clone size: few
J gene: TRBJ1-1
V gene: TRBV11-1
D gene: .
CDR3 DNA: TGTGCCAGCAGCTTACCCACCAGGGGCGGCACTGAAGCTTTCTTT
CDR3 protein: CASSLPTRGGTEAFF